Below, 18 T cell receptor beta chains from the same sample are listed, as sequenced in a study of PD-L1 blockade in urothelial cancer. TCRdb keeps only in-frame clones here, not all; method: immunoSEQ multiplex PCR. In the table there are about 27,000 clones, more than 70% of which are singletons. Time point reported: peripheral blood 6 weeks after treatment start. Sequencing used PBMCs, obtained around atezolizumab (anti-PD-L1) treatment. Receptors were obtained from a man aged 70-80 years with urothelial cancer.

The chain joins TRBV5-6 to TRBJ1-5; no clear D gene. V lost 1 base to trimming and J lost 4 bases, with 3 bases between them. The CDR3 totals 12 residues. Germline CDR1 SGHDT, CDR2 YYEEEE. The CDR3 DNA reads TGTGCCAGCAGCTTGCTGAATCAGCCCCAGCATTTT. It encodes CASSLLNQPQHF.

The rearrangement uses TRBV29-1 and TRBJ2-7; 7 bases line up with TRBD2. V dropped 5 bases and J dropped 5; count of bases not matched to a gene: 6. Germline lookup yields CDR1 SQVTM and CDR2 ANQGSEA. The CDR3 has 12 residues. CDR3: CSVREGWDEQYF. Here the CDR3 DNA reads TGCAGCGTTAGGGAGGGCTGGGACGAGCAGTACTTC.

This chain uses TRBV7-9 with TRBJ2-7, with 8 bases aligning to TRBD1. This CDR3 has 15 residues. Germline V lookup: CDR1 SEHNR, CDR2 FQNEAQ (reference sequence). Unmatched junction bases numbered 7, after V lost 5 bases and J lost 1 base. The CDR3 reads CASSPRTGFSYEQYF. CDR3 coding DNA: TGTGCCAGCAGCCCCCGGACAGGGTTTTCCTACGAGCAGTACTTC.

The J gene is TRBJ2-3, the V gene TRBV6-1; D not certain. This CDR3 has 14 amino acids. Per germline, CDR1 MNHNS and CDR2 SASEGT. V was cut by 8 bases and J by 4 bases, with 16 bases left in between. The CDR3: CASLRTGLSDTQYF. DNA for the CDR3: TGTGCCAGCCTGAGAACCGGGTTGTCAGATACGCAGTATTTT.

The chain couples TRBV10-3 to TRBJ1-5; D is perhaps TRBD1 (5 bases). Trimming removed 3 bases from V and 2 bases from J, with 8 bases in between. Germline V CDR1 and CDR2: ENHRY, SYGVKD. The CDR3 has 14 amino acids. This CDR3 reads CAISEGGGNQPQHF. CDR3 bases: TGTGCCATCAGTGAAGGAGGGGGCAATCAGCCCCAGCATTTT.

The chain combines TRBV27 with TRBJ2-2; D might be TRBD2 (6 bases). Germline V gene lookup returns CDR1 MNHEY and CDR2 SMNVEV (reference sequence). This CDR3 contains 16 residues. V gave up 0 bases and J gave up 4 bases, with 12 bases separating them. The CDR3 nucleotides read TGTGCCAGCAGTTTATCGGGAGGCGGAGGCACCGGGGAGCTGTTTTTT. It encodes CASSLSGGGGTGELFF.

By frequency in the sample, this clone is large. The chain recombines TRBV6-1 with TRBJ2-2; TRBD2 might be the D (5 bases). There are 15 residues in the CDR3. The V gene lost 2 bases and the J gene lost 8 bases, with 15 bases spanning the gap. The germline V gene has CDR1 MNHNS and CDR2 SASEGT. CDR3 coding DNA: TGTGCCAGCAGTGAATCGGTCGGGATGTCAGGGGAGCTGTTTTTT. This translates into CASSESVGMSGELFF.

The CDR3 loop reads CASSLDVGGNQPQHF. CDR3 DNA sequence: TGTGCCAGCAGCTTGGATGTCGGGGGCAATCAGCCCCAGCATTTT. The V gene is TRBV5-5, the J gene TRBJ1-5; unclear D gene. This CDR3 spans 15 amino acids. Trimming left V 0 bases short and J 2 bases short, with 9 bases between. Germline V lookup: CDR1 SGHKS, CDR2 YYEKEE (reference sequence).

V usage is TRBV7-9 and J usage is TRBJ2-3; D gene uncertain. The V gene's germline CDR1 is SEHNR and CDR2 FQNEAQ (reference sequence). Trimming cost V 3 bases and J 3 bases, with 10 bases left between them. This CDR3 contains 14 residues. In nucleotides, the CDR3 is TGTGCCAGCAGCTTCCCTAGATCGACAGATACGCAGTATTTT. It encodes CASSFPRSTDTQYF. The whole variable domain, remainder taken from reference TRBV7-9 and TRBJ2-3, is DTGVSQNPRHKITKRGQNVTFRCDPISEHNRLYWYRQTLGQGPEFLTYFQNEAQLEKSRLLSDRFSAERPKGSFSTLEIQRTEQGDSAMYLCASSFPRSTDTQYFGPGTRLTVL.

V usage is TRBV7-9 and J usage is TRBJ1-1, with unresolved D. Trimming left V 3 bases short and J 5 bases short, with 7 bases between. Germline values: CDR1 SEHNR, CDR2 FQNEAQ (reference sequence). CDR3 size: 12 residues. CDR3 sequence: CASSFTGTEAFF. In DNA form, the CDR3 reads TGTGCCAGCAGCTTTACCGGGACTGAAGCTTTCTTT.

The CDR3 loop is CASSAADSSYEQYF. CDR3 sequence (DNA): TGTGCCAGCAGCGCGGCGGACAGCTCCTACGAGCAGTACTTC. The chain recombines TRBV9 with TRBJ2-7; the D gene is possibly TRBD1 (6 bases). Trimming left V 3 bases short and J 0 bases short, with 10 bases between. Germline values: CDR1 SGDLS, CDR2 YYNGEE. This CDR3 comprises 14 residues.

The chain links TRBV7-9 to TRBJ2-3; unclear D gene. Germline V gives CDR1 SEHNR, CDR2 FQNEAQ (reference sequence). The CDR3 spans 15 residues. V was cut by 4 bases and J by 4 bases, with 15 bases left in between. CDR3 protein: CASSSRRFSPDTQYF. The CDR3, as DNA: TGTGCCAGCAGCTCCCGTCGGTTTAGCCCAGATACGCAGTATTTT. Full variable domain (outside the CDR3, taken from reference TRBV7-9 and TRBJ2-3): DTGVSQNPRHKITKRGQNVTFRCDPISEHNRLYWYRQTLGQGPEFLTYFQNEAQLEKSRLLSDRFSAERPKGSFSTLEIQRTEQGDSAMYLCASSSRRFSPDTQYFGPGTRLTVL.

The J gene is TRBJ1-4, the V gene TRBV5-1, with D perhaps TRBD1 (5 bases). This CDR3 region has 15 residues. Germline V gene lookup returns CDR1 SGHRS and CDR2 YFSETQ. V was shortened by 0 bases and J by 4 bases, with 10 bases between the two germline ends. CDR3 in DNA: TGCGCCAGCAGCTTGGAAGGGGCACGTAATGAAAAACTGTTTTTT. Translated, it gives CASSLEGARNEKLFF.

The chain links TRBV10-3 to TRBJ2-3; D not certain. Looked up from germline, CDR1 is ENHRY and CDR2 is SYGVKD. Trimming removed 10 bases at V and 5 bases at J, with 10 bases between. The CDR3 has 11 amino acids. CDR3 nucleotides: TGTGCCACCCTCGAGGTAGATACGCAGTATTTT. As protein: CATLEVDTQYF.

Turning to this clone: Distinct nucleotide sequences in the sample also encode this CDR3. The chain uses TRBV5-1 and TRBJ2-1; tentatively, D is TRBD2 (6 bases). The length of the CDR3 is 15 residues. From germline, CDR1 is SGHRS and CDR2 YFSETQ. Trimming stripped 0 bases from V and 2 bases from J, with 9 bases between. The CDR3 nucleotides read TGCGCCAGCAGCTTGGGGGGCGGGACCTACAATGAGCAGTTCTTC. This encodes CASSLGGGTYNEQFF.

The chain employs TRBV2 and TRBJ2-3; D is perhaps TRBD1 (5 bases). The CDR3 loop spans 14 amino acids. Germline CDR1 SNHLY, CDR2 FYNNEI. Between the trimmed V and J ends, which lost 2 bases and 6 bases, there was a span of 12 bases. The CDR3 DNA sequence: TGTGCCAGCAGTGAATCAGGGATATGGGATACGCAGTATTTT. Its translation: CASSESGIWDTQYF.

The chain carries TRBV5-6 and TRBJ2-7; a weak D match, TRBD1 (6 bases). The CDR3 loop spans 13 amino acids. The germline V gene encodes CDR1 SGHDT and CDR2 YYEEEE. The V end was cut by 4 bases, the J end by 3 bases, with 11 bases between. DNA for the CDR3: TGTGCCAGCAGCATCTCGGACAGCTACGAGCAGTACTTC. Amino acid sequence: CASSISDSYEQYF.

Turning to this clone: At one boundary the junction diverges from the germline segment, which might be a read error. J is TRBJ2-1 and V is TRBV7-7; 7 nucleotides match TRBD2. CDR1 and CDR2 (germline): SSHAT, FNYEAQ (reference sequence). The CDR3 has 15 amino acids. This CDR3 is CASSLGRGRNNEQFF. The CDR3, as DNA: TGTGCTAGCAGCTTAGGGAGGGGCCGAAACAATGAGCAGTTCTTC.